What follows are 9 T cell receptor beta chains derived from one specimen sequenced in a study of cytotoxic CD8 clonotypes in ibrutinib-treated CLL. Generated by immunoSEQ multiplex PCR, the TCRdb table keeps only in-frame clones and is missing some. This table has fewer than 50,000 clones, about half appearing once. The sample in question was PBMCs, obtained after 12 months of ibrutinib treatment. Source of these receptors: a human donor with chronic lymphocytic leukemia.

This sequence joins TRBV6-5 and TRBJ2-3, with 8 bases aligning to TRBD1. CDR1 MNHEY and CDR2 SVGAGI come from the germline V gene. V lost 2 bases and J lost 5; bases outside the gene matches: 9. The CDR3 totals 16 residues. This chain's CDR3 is CASSYARGQWRDTQYF. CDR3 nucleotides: TGTGCCAGCAGTTACGCCAGGGGGCAATGGAGAGATACGCAGTATTTT.

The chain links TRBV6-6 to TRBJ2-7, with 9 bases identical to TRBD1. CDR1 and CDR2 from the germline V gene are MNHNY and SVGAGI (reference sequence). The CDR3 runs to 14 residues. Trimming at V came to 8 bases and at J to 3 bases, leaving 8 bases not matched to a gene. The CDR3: CASYQGQGGYEQYF. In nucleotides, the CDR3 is TGTGCCAGCTACCAGGGACAGGGTGGCTACGAGCAGTACTTC.

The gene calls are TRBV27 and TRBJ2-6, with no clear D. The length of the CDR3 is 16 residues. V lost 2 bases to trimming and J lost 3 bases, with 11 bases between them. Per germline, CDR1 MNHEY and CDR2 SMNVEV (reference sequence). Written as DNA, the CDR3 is TGTGCCAGCAGTTTACTCGGCTCTTATGGGGCCAACGTCCTGACTTTC. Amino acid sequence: CASSLLGSYGANVLTF.

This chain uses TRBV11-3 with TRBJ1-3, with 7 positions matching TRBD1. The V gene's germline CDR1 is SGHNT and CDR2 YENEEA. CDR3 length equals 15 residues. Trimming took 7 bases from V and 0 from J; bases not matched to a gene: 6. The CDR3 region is CASTTRQGSGNTIYF. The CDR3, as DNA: TGTGCCAGCACTACCCGACAGGGCTCTGGAAACACCATATATTTT.

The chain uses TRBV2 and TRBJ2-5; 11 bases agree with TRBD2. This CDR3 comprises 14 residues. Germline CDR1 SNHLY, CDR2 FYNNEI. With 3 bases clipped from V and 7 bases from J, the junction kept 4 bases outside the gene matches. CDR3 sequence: CASSETSGKGTQYF. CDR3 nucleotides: TGTGCCAGCAGTGAGACTAGCGGGAAGGGGACCCAGTACTTC.

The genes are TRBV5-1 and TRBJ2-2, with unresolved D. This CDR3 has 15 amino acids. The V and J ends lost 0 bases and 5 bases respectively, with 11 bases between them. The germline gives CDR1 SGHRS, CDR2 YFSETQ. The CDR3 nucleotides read TGCGCCAGCAGCTTGGCGCAGGTGAATACCGGGGAGCTGTTTTTT. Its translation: CASSLAQVNTGELFF.

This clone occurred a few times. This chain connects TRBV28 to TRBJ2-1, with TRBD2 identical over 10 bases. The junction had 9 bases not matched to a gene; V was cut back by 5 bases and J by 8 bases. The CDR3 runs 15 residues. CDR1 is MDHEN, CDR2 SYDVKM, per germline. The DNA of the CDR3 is TGTGCCAGCAGTGGAGCGGGAGGGCCGGGCGATGAGCAGTTCTTC. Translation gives CASSGAGGPGDEQFF.

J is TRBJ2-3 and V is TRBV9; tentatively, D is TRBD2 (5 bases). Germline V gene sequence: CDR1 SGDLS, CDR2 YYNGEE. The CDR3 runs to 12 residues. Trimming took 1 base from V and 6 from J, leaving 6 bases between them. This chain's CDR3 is CASSVRGDTQYF. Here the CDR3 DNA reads TGTGCCAGCAGCGTAAGAGGGGATACGCAGTATTTT.

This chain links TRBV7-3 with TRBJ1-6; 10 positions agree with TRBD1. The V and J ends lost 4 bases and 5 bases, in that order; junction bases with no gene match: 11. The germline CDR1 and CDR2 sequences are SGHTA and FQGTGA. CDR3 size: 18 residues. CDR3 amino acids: CASSSPPIGQGDNSPLHF. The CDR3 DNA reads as TGTGCCAGCAGCTCCCCACCTATCGGACAGGGGGATAATTCACCCCTCCACTTT.